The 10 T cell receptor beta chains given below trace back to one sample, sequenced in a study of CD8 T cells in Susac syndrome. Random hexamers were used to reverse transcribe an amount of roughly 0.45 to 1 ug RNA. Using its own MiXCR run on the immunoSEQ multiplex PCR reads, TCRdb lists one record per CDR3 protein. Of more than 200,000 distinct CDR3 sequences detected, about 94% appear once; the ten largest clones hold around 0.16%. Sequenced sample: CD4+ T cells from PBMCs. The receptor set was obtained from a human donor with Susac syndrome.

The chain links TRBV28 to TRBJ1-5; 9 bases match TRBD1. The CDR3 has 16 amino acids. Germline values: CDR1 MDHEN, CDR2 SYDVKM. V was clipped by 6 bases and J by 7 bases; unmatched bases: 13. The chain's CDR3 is CASRSTGTGSSQPQHF. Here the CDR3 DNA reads TGTGCCAGCAGGTCGACCGGGACAGGGTCGTCCCAGCCCCAGCATTTT.

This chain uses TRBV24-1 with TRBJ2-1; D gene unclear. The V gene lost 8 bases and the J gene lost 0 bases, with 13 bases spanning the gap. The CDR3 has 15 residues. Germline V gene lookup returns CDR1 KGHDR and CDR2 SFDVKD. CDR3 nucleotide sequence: TGTGCCACCAATCCCAAAGTGTTCTCCTACAATGAGCAGTTCTTC. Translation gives CATNPKVFSYNEQFF.

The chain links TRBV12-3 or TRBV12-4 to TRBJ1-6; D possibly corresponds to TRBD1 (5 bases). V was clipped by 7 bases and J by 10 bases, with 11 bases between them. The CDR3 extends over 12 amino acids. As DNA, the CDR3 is TGTGCCAGCACAGGGTTAGGGTCACCCCTCCACTTT. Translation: CASTGLGSPLHF.

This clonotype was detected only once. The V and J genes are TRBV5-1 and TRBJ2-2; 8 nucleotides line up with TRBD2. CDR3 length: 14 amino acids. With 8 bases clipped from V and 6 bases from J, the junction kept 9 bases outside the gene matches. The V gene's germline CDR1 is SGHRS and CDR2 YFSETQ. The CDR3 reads CASSRTSQAGELFF. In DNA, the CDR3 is TGCGCCAGTTCACGGACTAGCCAGGCCGGGGAGCTGTTTTTT. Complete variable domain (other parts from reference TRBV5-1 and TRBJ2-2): KAGVTQTPRYLIKTRGQQVTLSCSPISGHRSVSWYQQTPGQGLQFLFEYFSETQRNKGNFPGRFSGRQFSNSRSEMNVSTLELGDSALYLCASSRTSQAGELFFGEGSRLTVL.

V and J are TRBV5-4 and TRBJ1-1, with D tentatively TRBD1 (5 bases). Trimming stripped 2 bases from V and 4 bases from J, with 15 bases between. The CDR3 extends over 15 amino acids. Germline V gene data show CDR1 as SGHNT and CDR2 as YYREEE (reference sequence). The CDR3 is CASSFLGGVGTEAFF. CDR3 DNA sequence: TGTGCCAGCAGCTTCCTTGGGGGGGTTGGCACTGAAGCTTTCTTT.

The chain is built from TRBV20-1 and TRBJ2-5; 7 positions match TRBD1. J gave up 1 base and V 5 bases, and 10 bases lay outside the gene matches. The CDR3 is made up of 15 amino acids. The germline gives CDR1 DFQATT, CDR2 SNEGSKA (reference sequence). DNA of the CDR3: TGCAGTGCTCACGGGGCAGGGGGTCGCCAAGAGACCCAGTACTTC. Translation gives CSAHGAGGRQETQYF.

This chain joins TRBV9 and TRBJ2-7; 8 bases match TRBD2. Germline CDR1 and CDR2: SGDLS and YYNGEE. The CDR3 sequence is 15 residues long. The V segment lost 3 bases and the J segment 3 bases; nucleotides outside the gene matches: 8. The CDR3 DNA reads TGTGCCAGCAGCGGACCGGGACTAGGTAACTACGAGCAGTACTTC. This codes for CASSGPGLGNYEQYF.

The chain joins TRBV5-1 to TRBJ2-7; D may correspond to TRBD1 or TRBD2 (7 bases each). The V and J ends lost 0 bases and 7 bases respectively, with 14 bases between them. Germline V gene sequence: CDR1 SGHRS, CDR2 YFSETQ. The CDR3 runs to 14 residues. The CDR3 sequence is CASSLAGTAGEQYF. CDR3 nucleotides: TGCGCCAGCAGCTTGGCGGGGACAGCGGGGGAGCAGTACTTC.

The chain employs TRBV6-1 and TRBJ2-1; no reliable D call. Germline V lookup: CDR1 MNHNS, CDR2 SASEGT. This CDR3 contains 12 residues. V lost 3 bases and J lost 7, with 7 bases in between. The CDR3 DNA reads TGTGCCAGCAGTGACACGACGAATGAGCAGTTCTTC. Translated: CASSDTTNEQFF.

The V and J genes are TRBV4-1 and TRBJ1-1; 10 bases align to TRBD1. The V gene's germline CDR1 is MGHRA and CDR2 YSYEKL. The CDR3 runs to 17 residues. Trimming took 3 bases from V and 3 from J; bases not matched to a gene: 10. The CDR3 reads CASSHADRGPLDTEAFF. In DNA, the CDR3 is TGCGCCAGCAGCCACGCAGACAGGGGGCCCTTGGACACTGAAGCTTTCTTT.